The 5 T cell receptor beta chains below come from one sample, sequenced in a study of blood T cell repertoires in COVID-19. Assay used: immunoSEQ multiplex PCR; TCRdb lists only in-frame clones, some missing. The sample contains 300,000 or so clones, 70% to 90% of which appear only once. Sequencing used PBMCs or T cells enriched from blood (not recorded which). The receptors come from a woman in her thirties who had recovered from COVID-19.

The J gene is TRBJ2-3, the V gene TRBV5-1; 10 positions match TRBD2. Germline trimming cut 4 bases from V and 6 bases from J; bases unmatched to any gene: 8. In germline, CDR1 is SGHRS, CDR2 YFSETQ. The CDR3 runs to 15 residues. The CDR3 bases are TGCGCCAGCAGCCCAGGTAGCGGGGGGCTTGATACGCAGTATTTT. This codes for CASSPGSGGLDTQYF. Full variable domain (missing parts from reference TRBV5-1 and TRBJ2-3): KAGVTQTPRYLIKTRGQQVTLSCSPISGHRSVSWYQQTPGQGLQFLFEYFSETQRNKGNFPGRFSGRQFSNSRSEMNVSTLELGDSALYLCASSPGSGGLDTQYFGPGTRLTVL.

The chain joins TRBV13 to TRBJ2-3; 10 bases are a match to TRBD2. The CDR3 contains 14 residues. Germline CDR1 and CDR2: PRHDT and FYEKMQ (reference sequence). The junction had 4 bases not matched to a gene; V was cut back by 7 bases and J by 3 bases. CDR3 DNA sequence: TGTGCCAGCATACAGCGGGGGGGTACAGATACGCAGTATTTT. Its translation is CASIQRGGTDTQYF. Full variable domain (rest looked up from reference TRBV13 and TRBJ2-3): AAGVIQSPRHLIKEKRETATLKCYPIPRHDTVYWYQQGPGQDPQFLISFYEKMQSDKGSIPDRFSAQQFSDYHSELNMSSLELGDSALYFCASIQRGGTDTQYFGPGTRLTVL.

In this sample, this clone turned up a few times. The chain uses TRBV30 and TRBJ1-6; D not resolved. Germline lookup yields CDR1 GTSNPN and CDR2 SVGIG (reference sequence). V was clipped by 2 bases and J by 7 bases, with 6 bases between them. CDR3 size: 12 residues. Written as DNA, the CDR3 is TGTGCCTGGAGTCCTTCCAATTCACCCCTCCACTTT. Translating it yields CAWSPSNSPLHF.

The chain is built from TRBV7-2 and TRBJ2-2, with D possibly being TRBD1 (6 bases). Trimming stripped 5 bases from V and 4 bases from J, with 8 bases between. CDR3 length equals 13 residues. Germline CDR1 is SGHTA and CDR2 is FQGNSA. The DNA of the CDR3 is TGTGCCAGCAGCCGAGGGGGCACCGGGGAGCTGTTTTTT. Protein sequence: CASSRGGTGELFF.

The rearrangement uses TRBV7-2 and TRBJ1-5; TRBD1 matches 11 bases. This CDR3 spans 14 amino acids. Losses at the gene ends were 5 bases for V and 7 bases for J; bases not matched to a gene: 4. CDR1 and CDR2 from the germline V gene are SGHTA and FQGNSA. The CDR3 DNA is TGTGCCAGCAGCAGGGACAGGGGGAGGCAGCCCCAGCATTTT. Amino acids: CASSRDRGRQPQHF.